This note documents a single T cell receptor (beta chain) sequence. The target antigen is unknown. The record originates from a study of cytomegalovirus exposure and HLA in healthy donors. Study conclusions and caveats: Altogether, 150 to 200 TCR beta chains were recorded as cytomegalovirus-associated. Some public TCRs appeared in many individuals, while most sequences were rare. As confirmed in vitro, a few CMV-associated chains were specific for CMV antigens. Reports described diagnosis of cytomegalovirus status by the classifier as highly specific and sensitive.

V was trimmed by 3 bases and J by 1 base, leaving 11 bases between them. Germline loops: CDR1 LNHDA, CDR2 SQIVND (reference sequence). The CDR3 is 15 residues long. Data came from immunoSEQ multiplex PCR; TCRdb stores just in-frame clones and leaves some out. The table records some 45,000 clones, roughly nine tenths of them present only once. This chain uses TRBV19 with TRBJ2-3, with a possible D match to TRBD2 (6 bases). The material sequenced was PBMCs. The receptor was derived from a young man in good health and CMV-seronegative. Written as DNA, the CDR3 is TGTGCCAGTAGTATCGGGGGATCAGGCACAGATACGCAGTATTTT. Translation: CASSIGGSGTDTQYF.